This T cell receptor beta chain was captured in a study of memory CD4+ T cells and cytomegalovirus serostatus. Across the study: Of the healthy Belgian adults, under 10 were CMV seropositive and 20 to 30 seronegative.

To note about this clone: Its target is unknown.

Points from the study as a whole: About 40% of the roughly 160 known CMV-associated TCRbeta sequences appeared in CD4+ memory.

The sort gate was single viable CD3+CD4+CD8-CD45RO+ cells for memory CD4+ T cells. As processed by the authors: After removing out-of-frame reads, 2.3 million or so distinct TCRbeta sequences remained. Sequencing was performed with immunoSEQ multiplex PCR; in TCRdb, only in-frame clones are kept and a portion is missing. The V and J calls and clone size come from that table; D and trimming were worked out from the DNA. Of fewer than 50,000 clones detected, about 79% appear once; the ten largest clones hold roughly 1.1%. The germline CDR1 and CDR2 sequences are SGHAT and FQNNGV. Trimming stripped 1 base from V and 3 bases from J, with 13 bases between. The CDR3 runs to 15 residues.

The genes are TRBV11-2 and TRBJ2-7, with D possibly matching TRBD2 (5 bases). The TCR comes from an adult in good health and CMV-seronegative. The sample consisted of memory CD4+ T cells from blood. The CDR3 reads CASSLGRTLGYEQYF. For the CDR3, the DNA is TGTGCCAGCAGCTTAGGGCGGACTTTAGGCTACGAGCAGTACTTC.